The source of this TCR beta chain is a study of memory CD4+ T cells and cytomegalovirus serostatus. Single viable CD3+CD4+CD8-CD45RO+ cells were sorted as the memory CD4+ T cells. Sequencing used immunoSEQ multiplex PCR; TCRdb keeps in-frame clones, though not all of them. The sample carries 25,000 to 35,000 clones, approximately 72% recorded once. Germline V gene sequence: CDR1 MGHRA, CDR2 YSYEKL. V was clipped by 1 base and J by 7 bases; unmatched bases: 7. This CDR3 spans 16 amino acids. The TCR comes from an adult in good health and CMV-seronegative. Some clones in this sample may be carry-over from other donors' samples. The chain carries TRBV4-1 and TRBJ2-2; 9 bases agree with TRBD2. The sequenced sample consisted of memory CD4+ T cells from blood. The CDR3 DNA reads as TGCGCCAGCAGCCAAGTCGGCGGGGGGGTGAGCGGGGAGCTGTTTTTT. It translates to CASSQVGGGVSGELFF.